Below, one T cell receptor (beta chain) is given with its context. Antigen: not known. This specimen belongs to a study of T cell repertoires in cytomegalovirus infection. Whole-study context: The public TCR beta signatures pointed to both CMV infection and matching HLA type. Findings of the study overall: Adding up the frequency of public TCR beta families identified people who carried CMV plus the relevant HLA. Across the ex vivo response, the dominant clonotypes were HLA-C-restricted CMV-specific TCR beta clonotypes.

The CDR3 consists of 19 residues. The V end was cut by 6 bases, the J end by 1 base, with 25 bases between. Per germline, CDR1 LNHDA and CDR2 SQIVND (reference sequence). One entry per CDR3 protein, called by TCRdb with MiXCR from the reads. The sample consists of more than 150,000 distinct CDR3 sequences, under 25% of them appearing once. This TCR was sampled from a human donor in good health (CMV status not recorded). Some clones in this sample may be carry-over from other donors' samples. The V gene is TRBV19, the J gene TRBJ1-5, with a weak D call TRBD1 (5 bases). The material sequenced was PBMCs. CDR3 loop: CASRAPTAKDVWSNQPQHF. Here the CDR3 DNA reads TGTGCCAGTAGAGCCCCGACAGCTAAGGATGTATGGAGCAATCAGCCCCAGCATTTT.